These T cell receptor beta chains were read from a single sample in a study of CD8 T cells in Susac syndrome. Each CDR3 protein gets one entry after TCRdb re-called the immunoSEQ multiplex PCR reads with MiXCR. The sample shows about 250,000 distinct CDR3 sequences, around 93% of them seen only once. Sequencing was carried out using CD4+ T cells from PBMCs. All receptors derive from a human donor with multiple sclerosis. Both conserved end residues are part of each CDR3. The order of the fields is CDR3 protein, CDR3 DNA, V gene, D gene, clone size, J gene. A D gene is named only where the DNA matches it firmly. Only some rows state a clone size, as once, few, many or a class for expanded clones.

CASSPDVQETQYF TGTGCCAGCTCACCGGATGTTCAAGAGACCCAGTACTTC TRBV18 - few TRBJ2-5
CSATPRQNEQFF TGCAGTGCCACTCCTCGGCAAAATGAGCAGTTCTTC TRBV20-1 - - TRBJ2-1
CATSLAGGAYEQYF TGTGCCACCTCTCTAGCGGGGGGGGCCTACGAGCAGTACTTC TRBV3-1 TRBD2 - TRBJ2-7
CATSGGQPNTEAFF TGTGCCACCAGCGGTGGGCAGCCCAACACTGAAGCTTTCTTT TRBV15 - - TRBJ1-1
CSVESSGANVLTF TGCAGCGTTGAAAGCTCTGGGGCCAACGTCCTGACTTTC TRBV29-1 - - TRBJ2-6
CASSPQEDTQYF TGTGCCAGCTCACCACAAGAAGATACGCAGTATTTT TRBV18 - - TRBJ2-3
CASSLDSNSNQPQHF TGCGCCAGCAGCTTGGACAGCAATAGCAATCAGCCCCAGCATTTT TRBV5-1 - - TRBJ1-5
CSARVQTQGNTEAFF TGCAGTGCTAGAGTCCAGACACAGGGGAACACTGAAGCTTTCTTT TRBV20-1 - - TRBJ1-1
CASGSLLGTDTQYF TGTGCCAGCGGCTCCCTATTGGGGACAGATACGCAGTATTTT TRBV2 - - TRBJ2-3
CASSHLPGPSYEQYF TGCGCCAGCAGCCACCTCCCGGGGCCTTCCTACGAGCAGTACTTC TRBV4-1 - - TRBJ2-7
CASSSEGGNQPQHF TGTGCCAGCAGTTCGGAAGGCGGCAATCAGCCCCAGCATTTT TRBV12-3/TRBV12-4 - - TRBJ1-5
CASSRDSSGNTIYF TGTGCCAGCAGCCGTGACTCTTCCGGAAACACCATATATTTT TRBV6-5 - once TRBJ1-3
CSATKGGMNTEAFF TGCAGTGCTACTAAAGGGGGGATGAACACTGAAGCTTTCTTT TRBV20-1 - - TRBJ1-1
CSVKDSPYEQYF TGCAGCGTGAAAGACAGCCCCTACGAGCAGTACTTC TRBV29-1 - - TRBJ2-7
CASSQNRGTVETQYF TGTGCCAGCAGCCAAAACAGGGGAACGGTCGAGACCCAGTACTTC TRBV5-4 TRBD1 - TRBJ2-5
CASSLVPGGNEQFF TGCGCCAGCAGCTTGGTCCCGGGGGGCAATGAGCAGTTCTTC TRBV5-1 TRBD2 once TRBJ2-1
CQWGGTEAFF TGCCAGTGGGGGGGAACTGAAGCTTTCTTT TRBV23-1 - - TRBJ1-1